Listed below are T cell receptor beta chains from one sample, sequenced in a study of control samples from healthy donors and cancer patients. Here immunoSEQ multiplex PCR was the method, and the copy in TCRdb shows in-frame clones only, minus some. The sample contains roughly 34,000 clones, 70% to 90% of which appear only once. Source material: PBMCs. These receptors all stem from a woman between 40 and 55 years old with lung cancer. CDR3s include the opening cysteine and the closing phenylalanine or tryptophan. Fields, in order: V gene, J gene, clone size, D gene, CDR3 protein, CDR3 DNA. A D gene is named only where the DNA matches it firmly. Not every row has a clone size; where given, it reads once, few, many or a size class.

>TRBV5-6|TRBJ1-6|NA|NA
CASTLRSSYNSPLHF
TGTGCCAGCACCCTCAGGAGCTCCTATAATTCACCCCTCCACTTT
>TRBV5-1|TRBJ2-3|few|NA
CASRRVTDTQYF
TGCGCCAGCAGAAGGGTCACAGATACGCAGTATTTT
>TRBV11-3|TRBJ1-1|NA|NA
CASSLRGSAFF
TGTGCCAGCAGCTTAAGAGGATCAGCTTTCTTT
>TRBV11-3|TRBJ2-5|NA|TRBD2
CASSLGEGLAREETQYF
TGTGCCAGCAGCTTAGGGGAGGGACTAGCGAGAGAAGAGACCCAGTACTTC
>TRBV9|TRBJ2-1|NA|TRBD1
CASSGDRGSSNEQFF
TGTGCCAGCAGTGGGGACAGGGGATCTAGCAATGAGCAGTTCTTC
>TRBV5-1|TRBJ1-1|NA|NA
CASSLNTRNTEAFF
TGCGCCAGCAGCTTAAATACACGGAACACTGAAGCTTTCTTT
>TRBV5-1|TRBJ2-2|NA|TRBD2
CASSSSGATTGELFF
TGCGCCAGCAGCTCTAGCGGGGCGACCACCGGGGAGCTGTTTTTT
>TRBV2|TRBJ2-7|NA|NA
CASSEETSSYEQYF
TGTGCCAGCAGTGAAGAGACTAGCTCCTACGAGCAGTACTTC
>TRBV6-5|TRBJ2-1|NA|NA
CASSHRFNEQFF
TGTGCCAGCAGTCACAGATTCAATGAGCAGTTCTTC
>TRBV27|TRBJ2-1|NA|NA
CASSLTGPTYNEQFF
TGTGCCAGCAGCCTGACAGGTCCTACCTACAATGAGCAGTTCTTC
>TRBV12-3/TRBV12-4|TRBJ1-2|NA|NA
CASSLGTYGYTF
TGTGCCAGCAGTTTAGGAACCTATGGCTACACCTTC
>TRBV6-5|TRBJ1-6|once|NA
CASSYSRGNNSPLHF
TGTGCCAGCAGTTACTCGAGAGGAAACAATTCACCCCTCCACTTT
>TRBV5-1|TRBJ1-1|NA|NA
CASSQGHLERGTEAFF
TGCGCCAGCAGCCAGGGACATCTAGAGAGGGGCACTGAAGCTTTCTTT